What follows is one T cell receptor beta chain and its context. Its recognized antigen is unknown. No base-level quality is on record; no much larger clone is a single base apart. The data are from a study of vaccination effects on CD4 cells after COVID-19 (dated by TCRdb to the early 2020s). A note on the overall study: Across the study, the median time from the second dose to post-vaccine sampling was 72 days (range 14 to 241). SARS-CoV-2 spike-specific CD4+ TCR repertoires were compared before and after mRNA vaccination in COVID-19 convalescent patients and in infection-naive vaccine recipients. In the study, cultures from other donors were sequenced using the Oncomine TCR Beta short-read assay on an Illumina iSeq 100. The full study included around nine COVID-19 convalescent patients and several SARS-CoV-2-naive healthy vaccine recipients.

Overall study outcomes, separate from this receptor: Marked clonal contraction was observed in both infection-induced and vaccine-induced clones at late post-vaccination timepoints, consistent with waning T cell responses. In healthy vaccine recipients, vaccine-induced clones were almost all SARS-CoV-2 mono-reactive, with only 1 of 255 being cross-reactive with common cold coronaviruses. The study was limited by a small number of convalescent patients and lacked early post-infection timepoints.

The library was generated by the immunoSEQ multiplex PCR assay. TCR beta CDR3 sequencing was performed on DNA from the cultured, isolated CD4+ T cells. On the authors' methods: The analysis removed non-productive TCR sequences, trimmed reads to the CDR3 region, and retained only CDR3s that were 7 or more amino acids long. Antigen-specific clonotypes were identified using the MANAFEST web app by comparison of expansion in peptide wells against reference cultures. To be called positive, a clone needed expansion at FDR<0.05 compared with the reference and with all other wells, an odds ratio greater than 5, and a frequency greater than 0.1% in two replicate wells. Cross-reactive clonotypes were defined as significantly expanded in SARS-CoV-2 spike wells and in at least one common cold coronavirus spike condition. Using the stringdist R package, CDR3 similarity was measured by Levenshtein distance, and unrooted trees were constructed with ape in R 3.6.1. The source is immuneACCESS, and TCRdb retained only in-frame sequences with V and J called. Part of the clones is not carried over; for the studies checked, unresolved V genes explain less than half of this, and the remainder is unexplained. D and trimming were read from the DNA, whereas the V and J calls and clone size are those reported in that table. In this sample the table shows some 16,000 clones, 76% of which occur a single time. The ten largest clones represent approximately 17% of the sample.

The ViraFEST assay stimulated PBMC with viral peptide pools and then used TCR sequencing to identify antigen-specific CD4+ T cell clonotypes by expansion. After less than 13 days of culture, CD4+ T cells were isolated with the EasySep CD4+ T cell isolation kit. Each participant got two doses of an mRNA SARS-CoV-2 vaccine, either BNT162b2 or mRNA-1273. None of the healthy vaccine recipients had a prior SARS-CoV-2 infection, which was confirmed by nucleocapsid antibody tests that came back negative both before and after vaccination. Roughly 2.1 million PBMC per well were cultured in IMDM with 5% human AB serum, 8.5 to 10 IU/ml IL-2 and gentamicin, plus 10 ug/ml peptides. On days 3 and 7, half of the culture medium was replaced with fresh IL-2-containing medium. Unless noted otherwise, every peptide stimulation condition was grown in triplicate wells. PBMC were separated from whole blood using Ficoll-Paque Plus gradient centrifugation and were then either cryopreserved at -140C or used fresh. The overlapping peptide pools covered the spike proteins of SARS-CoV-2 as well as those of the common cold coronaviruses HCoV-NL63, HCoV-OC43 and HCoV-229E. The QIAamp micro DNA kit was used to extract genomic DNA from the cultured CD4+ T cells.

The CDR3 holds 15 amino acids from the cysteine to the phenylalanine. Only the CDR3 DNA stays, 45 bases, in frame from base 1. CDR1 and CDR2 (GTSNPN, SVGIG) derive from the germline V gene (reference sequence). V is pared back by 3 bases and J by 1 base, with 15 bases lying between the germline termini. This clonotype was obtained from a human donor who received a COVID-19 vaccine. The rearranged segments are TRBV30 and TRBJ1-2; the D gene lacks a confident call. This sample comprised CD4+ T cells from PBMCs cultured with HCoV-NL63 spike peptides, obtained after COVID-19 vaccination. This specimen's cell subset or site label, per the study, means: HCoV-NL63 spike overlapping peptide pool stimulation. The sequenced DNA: TGTGCCTGGAGATCCCTCCCTGGGGTTAACTATGGCTACACCTTC. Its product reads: CAWRSLPGVNYGYTF.